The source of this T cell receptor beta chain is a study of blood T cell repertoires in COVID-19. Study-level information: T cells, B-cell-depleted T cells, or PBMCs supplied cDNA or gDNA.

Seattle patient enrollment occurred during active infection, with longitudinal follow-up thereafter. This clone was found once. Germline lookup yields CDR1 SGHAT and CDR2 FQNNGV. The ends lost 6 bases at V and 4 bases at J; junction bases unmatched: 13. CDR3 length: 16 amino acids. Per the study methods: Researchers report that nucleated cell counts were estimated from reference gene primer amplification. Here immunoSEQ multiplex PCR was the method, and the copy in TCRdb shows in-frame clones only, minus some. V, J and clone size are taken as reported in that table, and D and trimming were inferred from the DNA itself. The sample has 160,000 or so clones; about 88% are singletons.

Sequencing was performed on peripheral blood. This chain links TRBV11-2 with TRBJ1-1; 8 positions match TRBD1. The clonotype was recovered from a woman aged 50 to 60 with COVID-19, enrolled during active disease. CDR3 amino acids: CASRRGVRGQITEAFF. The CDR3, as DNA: TGTGCCAGCAGAAGAGGGGTCAGGGGGCAGATCACTGAAGCTTTCTTT.